These T cell receptor beta chains were read from a single sample in a study of T cells after yellow fever vaccination. TCRdb itself ran the 5' RACE reads through MiXCR, one entry per CDR3 protein. The sample holds about 300,000 distinct CDR3 sequences; around 6.8% are singletons and the top ten take roughly 19%. The material sequenced was PBMCs, taken approximately 40 days after the first yellow fever vaccination. The receptor set was obtained from a man between 18 and 29 years old who received the YFV17D yellow fever vaccine. The CDR3 runs from the conserved cysteine through the conserved F or W. The D gene is left open where the match is weak. Only some rows state a clone size, as once, few, many or a class for expanded clones.

clone_size j_call v_call d_call cdr3_aa cdr3_nt
few TRBJ1-4 TRBV7-8 - CASSPSIRGDEKLFF TGTGCCAGCAGCCCGTCCATCAGGGGCGATGAAAAACTGTTTTTT
- TRBJ1-4 TRBV9 - CASSVSGGVTNEKLFF TGTGCCAGCAGCGTAAGCGGAGGGGTCACTAATGAAAAACTGTTTTTT
- TRBJ1-1 TRBV4-3 - CASSPDSYTEAFF TGCGCCAGCAGCCCTGACAGTTACACTGAAGCTTTCTTT
- TRBJ2-3 TRBV10-3 - CAISENLNTDTQYF TGTGCCATCAGCGAAAACCTTAACACAGATACGCAGTATTTT
- TRBJ1-1 TRBV15 - CATSKQGAEAFF TGTGCCACCAGCAAACAGGGAGCTGAAGCTTTCTTT
few TRBJ2-2 TRBV12-3/TRBV12-4 TRBD2 CASSFSGSPTGELFF TGTGCCAGCAGTTTTAGCGGGAGCCCTACCGGGGAGCTGTTTTTT
- TRBJ2-7 TRBV6-5 - CASSYSKWTYEQYF TGTGCCAGCAGTTACTCGAAGTGGACCTACGAGCAGTACTTC
few TRBJ2-2 TRBV6-1 TRBD2 CASSRNLAANTGELFF TGTGCCAGCAGTCGTAACCTAGCGGCGAACACCGGGGAGCTGTTTTTT
many TRBJ1-2 TRBV4-3 - CASSRQGSYGYTF TGCGCCAGCAGCCGTCAGGGTTCCTATGGCTACACCTTC
- TRBJ1-5 TRBV7-2 TRBD1 CASSPETGLYQPQHF TGTGCCAGCAGCCCCGAGACAGGGCTATATCAGCCCCAGCATTTT
few TRBJ2-2 TRBV28 TRBD2 CASSLRLAGVGVGELFF TGTGCCAGCAGTTTACGGCTAGCGGGGGTAGGGGTCGGGGAGCTGTTTTTT
- TRBJ2-5 TRBV7-8 - CASTPLMRRGETQYF TGTGCCAGCACCCCACTCATGCGGCGAGGAGAGACCCAGTACTTC
- TRBJ2-7 TRBV6-2/TRBV6-3 - CASDNGSYEQYF TGTGCCAGCGATAACGGCTCCTACGAGCAGTACTTC
few TRBJ2-1 TRBV11-2 TRBD2 CASSFTGTSGGGEQFF TGTGCCAGCAGCTTTACTGGGACTAGCGGGGGAGGTGAGCAGTTCTTC
once TRBJ2-2 TRBV12-3/TRBV12-4 - CASSLVQSGTGELSF TGTGCCAGCAGTTTAGTACAGTCTGGCACCGGGGAGCTGTCTTTT
few TRBJ1-2 TRBV4-1 - CASSQESGYGYTF TGCGCCAGCAGCCAAGAATCCGGGTATGGCTACACCTTC
few TRBJ2-2 TRBV7-3 TRBD1 CASSFMGQGNTGELFF TGTGCCAGCAGCTTTATGGGACAGGGGAACACCGGGGAGCTGTTTTTT
- TRBJ1-2 TRBV6-2/TRBV6-3 TRBD1 CASSYGGGDGYTF TGTGCCAGCAGTTACGGAGGGGGCGATGGCTACACCTTC
- TRBJ1-5 TRBV6-1 - CASSPNWVGNQPQHF TGTGCCAGCAGCCCCAATTGGGTGGGCAATCAGCCCCAGCATTTT
few TRBJ2-2 TRBV3-1 TRBD2 CASSRGLEAGELFF TGTGCCAGCAGCCGTGGACTAGAGGCCGGGGAGCTGTTTTTT
few TRBJ1-1 TRBV7-2 - CASSFANHATEAFF TGTGCCAGCAGCTTCGCGAACCATGCTACTGAAGCTTTCTTT
many TRBJ1-2 TRBV5-1 - CASSLDRSSRTYGYTF TGCGCCAGCAGCTTGGATCGTTCTAGTCGGACCTATGGCTACACCTTC
many TRBJ2-1 TRBV4-2 TRBD2 CASSQDGTSGYNEQFF TGTGCCAGCAGCCAAGATGGGACTAGCGGCTACAATGAGCAGTTCTTC
few TRBJ1-2 TRBV6-1 - CANRNQGGPPNYGYTF TGTGCCAACAGAAACCAAGGAGGGCCCCCAAACTATGGCTACACCTTC
few TRBJ2-3 TRBV7-3 - CASSFLGGTSTDTQYF TGTGCCAGCAGCTTTTTGGGTGGAACTAGCACAGATACGCAGTATTTT
few TRBJ2-2 TRBV12-3/TRBV12-4 TRBD2 CASSWGLAEILGELFF TGTGCCAGCAGTTGGGGACTAGCGGAGATTCTAGGGGAGCTGTTTTTT
- TRBJ2-3 TRBV5-1 - CASSLFGADTQYF TGCGCCAGCAGCTTGTTTGGGGCAGATACGCAGTATTTT
many TRBJ2-1 TRBV5-1 - CASSLHGVKAPKQFF TGCGCCAGCAGCTTGCACGGGGTGAAGGCCCCGAAGCAGTTCTTC
few TRBJ2-3 TRBV27 - CASTQRGLGEPFTQYF TGTGCCAGCACCCAAAGGGGACTGGGGGAACCATTTACGCAGTATTTT
- TRBJ1-1 TRBV12-3/TRBV12-4 - CASAVSRMTEAFF TGTGCCAGCGCTGTCAGCCGGATGACTGAAGCTTTCTTT
few TRBJ1-1 TRBV15 - CATSRVSGMYTEAFF TGTGCCACCAGCAGAGTTTCGGGGATGTACACTGAAGCTTTCTTT
- TRBJ1-2 TRBV3-1 - CASSQEYLLGSYTF TGTGCCAGCAGCCAAGAATATCTCCTGGGGAGCTACACCTTC
- TRBJ2-5 TRBV5-1 - CASSPDYRETQYF TGCGCCAGCAGCCCGGACTATCGAGAGACCCAGTACTTC
- TRBJ1-1 TRBV6-6 TRBD1 CASSVGQVAFF TGTGCCAGCAGTGTAGGACAGGTGGCTTTCTTT
- TRBJ2-2 TRBV7-6 - CASSLGGRDTGELFF TGTGCCAGCAGCTTAGGTGGCAGGGACACCGGGGAGCTGTTTTTT
- TRBJ1-6 TRBV11-2 - CASSLVLGLGNSPLHF TGTGCCAGCAGCTTAGTCTTGGGTTTAGGGAATTCACCCCTCCACTTT
- TRBJ2-5 TRBV4-1 - CASSPAQSDYQETQYF TGCGCCAGCAGCCCGGCCCAATCGGACTACCAAGAGACCCAGTACTTC
few TRBJ1-5 TRBV6-2/TRBV6-3 - CASSTDEGPSNQPQHF TGTGCCAGCAGCACCGACGAGGGACCAAGCAATCAGCCCCAGCATTTT